This TCR beta chain is from a study of regulatory T cells in long-lasting Graves disease. The overall study: Antithyroid drugs had been taken under 3 months by newly diagnosed Graves' patients. Study-wide findings and caveats: Persistent Graves' disease cases displayed lower TCR diversity than newly diagnosed ones. Newly diagnosed disease favored TRBV20-1 and TRBJ2-1 over persistent disease. With a few thousand shared public clonotypes, persistent patients exceeded new patients, who shared about a thousand.

iRepertoire HTBI primers and Arm-PCR of CDR3 regions built TCR beta libraries. TCRdb fed the multiplex PCR reads into MiXCR, producing one record per CDR3 protein. The sample holds fewer than 550,000 distinct CDR3 sequences, less than 20% seen once. This CDR3 is built from 15 residues. CDR1 LGHDT and CDR2 YNNKEL come from the germline V gene (reference sequence). Ten or more counts support this clonotype. What it binds is unknown. Compared with germline, one end of the junction differs, possibly owing to a read error. The time point was: newly diagnosed GD, antithyroid drugs for less than 3 months. PBMCs provided the RNA from which the TCR library was made. This sample also belongs to another study, concerning T cells in Graves' hyperthyroidism and ophthalmopathy.

The sequenced sample was peripheral blood mononuclear cells (PBMCs), obtained at new diagnosis, from a patient treated with antithyroid drugs. This chain connects TRBV3-1 to TRBJ2-7, with a tentative D call TRBD2 (7 bases). This clonotype was obtained from a woman aged 18 to 35 with Graves disease. The CDR3 spells CASSLHSGTINSMDF. The CDR3 DNA reads TGTGCCAGCAGCCTACACAGCGGGACAATCAACTCAATGGACTTC.